This T cell receptor (beta chain) is from a study of vaccination and CD4 T cells after COVID-19. Study background: Convalescent donors totaled six males and four females, including two who were Hispanic. The authors exposed cells to overlapping spike peptides derived from SARS-CoV-2, HCoV-NL63, HCoV-OC43 and HCoV-229E.

The study sequenced cultured CD4+ T cell DNA using the Oncomine TCR Beta short-read assay. One entry per CDR3 protein results from TCRdb running MiXCR on the PCR reads. This sample has 8,500 to 10,000 distinct CDR3 sequences, with more than 20% found just once. Per the germline V gene, CDR1 is SGHTA and CDR2 is FQGNSA. This CDR3 is 13 amino acids long. Trimming left V 6 bases short and J 1 base short, with 9 bases between. Treatment noted: 10-day PBMC culture with coronavirus spike peptide pools or control peptides (ViraFEST assay). There were positive PCR dates ranging from March to December 2020, all predating US Alpha, Beta and Delta variants. A note on this clonotype: Antigen specificity is unknown.

The sequence came from a human donor with COVID-19. This chain uses TRBV7-2 with TRBJ2-5; D might be TRBD1 (6 bases). The sample was cultured CD4+ T cells from blood. The CDR3 coding sequence is TGTGCCAGCAGGGACAGCCTCCAAGAGACCCAGTACTTC. As protein: CASRDSLQETQYF.